Below are 10 T cell receptor beta chains sequenced from a single sample in a study of esophageal squamous cell carcinoma under preoperative chemotherapy. The time point denotes: before preoperative PTX-NDP chemotherapy. TCRdb used MiXCR to reprocess the PCR reads, holding one entry per CDR3 protein. This table has approximately 30,000 distinct CDR3 sequences, roughly half appearing once. The sample here was taken from a patient given preoperative chemotherapy. These receptors all stem from a human donor with esophageal squamous cell carcinoma. The donor label of this sample is uncertain.

On this clonotype itself: The CDR3 does not close with the conserved phenylalanine or tryptophan, likely indicating a read error. The DNA is omitted, as the CDR3 cannot be located on it reliably, and the CDR3 follows TCRdb's listing. The chain joins TRBV7-8 to TRBJ2-5; the D call TRBD2 from the table was never checked on the DNA. CDR1 SGHVS and CDR2 FQNEAQ come from the germline V gene. The CDR3 has 16 amino acids, counting both end residues. The CDR3: CASSPPSSGGQESRFS.

As for this clonotype: The junction departs from germline at one end; a sequencing error may be responsible. The gene calls are TRBV7-2 and TRBJ2-5, with D possibly TRBD2 on 7 matching bases. Per germline, CDR1 SGHTA and CDR2 FQGNSA. This CDR3 has 16 amino acids. DNA for the CDR3: TGTGCCAGCGGGGCGCACGGGGGGCGAGACCCAGAGACCCAGTATTTC. Its protein product is CASGAHGGRDPETQYF.

By share, this clonotype ranks as medium-sized. V is TRBV7-8 and J is TRBJ2-7; 11 bases are shared with TRBD2. CDR1 is SGHVS, CDR2 FQNEAQ, per germline. The CDR3 loop spans 18 amino acids. Germline trimming cut 4 bases from V and 0 bases from J; bases unmatched to any gene: 11. CDR3 protein: CASSYRAATSGSSYEQYF. DNA of the CDR3: TGTGCCAGCAGCTACCGGGCTGCTACTAGCGGGAGCTCCTACGAGCAGTACTTC.

A remark on this clonotype: One end of the junction is discordant with germline, which a read error may explain. The DNA of the CDR3 is TGTGCCAGCAGGGGGCGCGGGGGCCGTGGGCAAGAGACCCAGTATTTC. Translation gives CASRGRGGRGQETQYF. This sequence joins TRBV12-3 or TRBV12-4 and TRBJ2-5, with a tentative D call TRBD2 (7 bases). The CDR3 is 16 residues long.

Comment on this clonotype: A much larger clone sits a single nucleotide away, making a read error possible. The chain carries TRBV10-3 and TRBJ2-3; D is perhaps TRBD1 or TRBD2 (5 bases each). The last part of the DNA fits TRBJ2-1 better; the J call may be wrong. The V gene's germline CDR1 is ENHRY and CDR2 SYGVKD. CDR3 length: 11 residues. CDR3 protein: CAISARETQFF. CDR3 DNA sequence: TGTGCCATCAGTGCCAGGGAGACCCAGTTCTTC.

This chain uses TRBV7-2 with TRBJ2-4; D is possibly TRBD1 (5 bases). Germline loops: CDR1 SGHTA, CDR2 FQGNSA. The CDR3 contains 14 residues. In DNA form, the CDR3 reads TGTGCGGGGCGCGGACCCGGTGCAGGGAAGATTCAGTACTTC. It encodes CAGRGPGAGKIQYF.

The chain links TRBV27 to TRBJ2-1, with TRBD2 identical over 15 bases. The CDR3 sequence is 15 residues long. Unmatched junction bases numbered 5, after V lost 4 bases and J lost 10 bases. Germline values: CDR1 MNHEY, CDR2 SMNVEV (reference sequence). This chain's CDR3 is CASSWGLAGGFEQFF. CDR3 coding DNA: TGTGCCAGCAGTTGGGGACTAGCGGGAGGTTTCGAGCAGTTCTTC.

V usage is TRBV6-5 and J usage is TRBJ1-2; D is possibly TRBD1 (6 bases). The germline CDR1 and CDR2 sequences are MNHEY and SVGAGI. The CDR3 contains 13 residues. Trimming shortened V by 4 bases and J by 4 bases, and 10 bases separated the two germline ends. CDR3 region: CASSSTGLYGYTF. CDR3 sequence (DNA): TGTGCCAGCAGTTCAACAGGGCTCTATGGCTACACCTTC.

The chain has TRBV7-6 and TRBJ2-1, with 12 nucleotides matching TRBD2. The V gene end was trimmed by 5 bases and the J gene end by 4 bases; junction bases not matched to a gene: 3. Looked up from germline, CDR1 is SGHVS and CDR2 is FNYEAQ. This CDR3 contains 15 residues. CDR3 sequence reads: CASSRLAGEYNEQFF. Here the CDR3 DNA reads TGTGCCAGCAGCAGACTAGCGGGAGAGTACAATGAGCAGTTCTTC.

V usage is TRBV6-1 and J usage is TRBJ2-1; unclear D gene. Germline CDR1 is MNHNS and CDR2 is SASEGT. The V end lost 1 base, the J end lost 0 bases, and 13 bases lay between the germline ends. The CDR3 is 17 residues long. DNA of the CDR3: TGTGCCAGCAGTGAAGGTACTATAGTATACTCCTACAATGAGCAGTTCTTC. Protein: CASSEGTIVYSYNEQFF.